This T cell receptor beta chain was identified during a study of blood T cell repertoires in COVID-19. The protocol was immunoSEQ multiplex PCR, while the TCRdb copy is restricted to in-frame clones and leaves out a portion. The repertoire holds under 200,000 clones, about 91% seen once, with approximately 0.8% in the top ten. The junction had 15 bases not matched to a gene; V was cut back by 6 bases and J by 6 bases. The length of the CDR3 is 17 residues. CDR1 and CDR2 (germline): MNHEY, SMNVEV (reference sequence). This TCR was sampled from a woman aged 18-29 years who had recovered from COVID-19. The chain couples TRBV27 to TRBJ2-2, with 8 bases aligning to TRBD2. Sequenced: PBMCs or T cells enriched from blood (not recorded which). CDR3 in DNA: TGTGCCAGCAGCCCCAAGTCGGGGGGGCTGCTCGCCGGGGAGCTGTTTTTT. Its protein is CASSPKSGGLLAGELFF.